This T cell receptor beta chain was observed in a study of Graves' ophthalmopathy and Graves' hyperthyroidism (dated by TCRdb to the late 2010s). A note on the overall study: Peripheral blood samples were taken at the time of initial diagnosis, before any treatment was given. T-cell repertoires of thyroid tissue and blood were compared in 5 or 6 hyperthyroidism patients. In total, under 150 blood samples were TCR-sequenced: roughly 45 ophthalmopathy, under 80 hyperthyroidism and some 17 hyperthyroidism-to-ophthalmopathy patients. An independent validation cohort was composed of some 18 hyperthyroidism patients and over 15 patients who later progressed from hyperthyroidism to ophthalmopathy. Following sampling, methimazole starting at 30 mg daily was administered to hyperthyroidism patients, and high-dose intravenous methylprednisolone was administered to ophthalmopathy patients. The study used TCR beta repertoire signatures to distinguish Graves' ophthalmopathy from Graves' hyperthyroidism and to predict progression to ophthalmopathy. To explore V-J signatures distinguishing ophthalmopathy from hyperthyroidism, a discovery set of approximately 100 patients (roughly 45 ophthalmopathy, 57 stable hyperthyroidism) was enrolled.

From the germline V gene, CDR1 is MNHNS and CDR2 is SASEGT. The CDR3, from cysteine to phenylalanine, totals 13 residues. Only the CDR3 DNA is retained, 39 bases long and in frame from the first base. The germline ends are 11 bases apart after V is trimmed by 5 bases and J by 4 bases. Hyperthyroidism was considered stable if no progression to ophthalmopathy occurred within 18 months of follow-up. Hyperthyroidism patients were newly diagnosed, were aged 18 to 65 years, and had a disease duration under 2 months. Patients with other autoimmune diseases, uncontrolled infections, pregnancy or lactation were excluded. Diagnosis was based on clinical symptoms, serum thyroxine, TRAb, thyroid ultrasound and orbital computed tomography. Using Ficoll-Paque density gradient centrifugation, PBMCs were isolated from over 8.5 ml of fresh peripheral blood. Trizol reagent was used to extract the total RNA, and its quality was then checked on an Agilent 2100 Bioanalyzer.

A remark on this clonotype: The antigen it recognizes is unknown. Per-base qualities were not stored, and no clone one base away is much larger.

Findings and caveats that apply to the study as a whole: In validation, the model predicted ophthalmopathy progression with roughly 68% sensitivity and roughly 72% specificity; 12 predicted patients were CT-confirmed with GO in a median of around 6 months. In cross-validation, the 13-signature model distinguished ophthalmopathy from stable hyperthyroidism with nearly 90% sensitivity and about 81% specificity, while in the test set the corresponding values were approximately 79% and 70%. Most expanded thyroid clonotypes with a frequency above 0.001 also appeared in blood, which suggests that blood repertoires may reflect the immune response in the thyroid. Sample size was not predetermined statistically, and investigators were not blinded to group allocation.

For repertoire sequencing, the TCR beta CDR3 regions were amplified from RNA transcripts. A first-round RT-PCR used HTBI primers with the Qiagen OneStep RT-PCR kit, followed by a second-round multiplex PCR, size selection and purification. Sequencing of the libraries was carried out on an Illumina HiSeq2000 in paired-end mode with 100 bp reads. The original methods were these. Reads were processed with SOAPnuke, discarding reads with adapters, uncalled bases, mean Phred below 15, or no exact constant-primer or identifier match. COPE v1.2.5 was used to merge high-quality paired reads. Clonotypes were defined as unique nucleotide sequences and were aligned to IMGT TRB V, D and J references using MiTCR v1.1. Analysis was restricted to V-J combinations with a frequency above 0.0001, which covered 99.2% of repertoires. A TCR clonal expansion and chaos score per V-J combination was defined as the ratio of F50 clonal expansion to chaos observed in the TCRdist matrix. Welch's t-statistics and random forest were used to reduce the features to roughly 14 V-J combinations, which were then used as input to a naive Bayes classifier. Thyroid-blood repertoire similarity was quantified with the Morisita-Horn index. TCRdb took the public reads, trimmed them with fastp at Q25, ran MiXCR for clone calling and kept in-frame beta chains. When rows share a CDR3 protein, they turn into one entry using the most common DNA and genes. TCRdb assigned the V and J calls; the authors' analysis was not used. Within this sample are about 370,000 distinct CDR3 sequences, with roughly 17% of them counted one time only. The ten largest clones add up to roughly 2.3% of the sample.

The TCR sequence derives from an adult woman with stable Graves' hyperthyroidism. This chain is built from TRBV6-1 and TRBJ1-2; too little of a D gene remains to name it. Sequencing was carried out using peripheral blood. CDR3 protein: CASSPRAFYGYTF. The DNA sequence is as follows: TGTGCCAGCAGTCCCCGAGCCTTCTATGGCTACACCTTC.